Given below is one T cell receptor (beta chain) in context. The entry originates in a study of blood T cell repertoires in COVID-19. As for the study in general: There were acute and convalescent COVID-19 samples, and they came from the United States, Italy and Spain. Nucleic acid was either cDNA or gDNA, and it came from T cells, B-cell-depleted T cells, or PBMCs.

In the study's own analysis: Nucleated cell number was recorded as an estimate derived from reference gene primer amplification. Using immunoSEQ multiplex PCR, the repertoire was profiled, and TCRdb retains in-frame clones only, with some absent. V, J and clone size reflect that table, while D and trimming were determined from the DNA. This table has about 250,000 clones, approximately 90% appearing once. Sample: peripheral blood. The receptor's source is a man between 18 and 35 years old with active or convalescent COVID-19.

CDR3 nucleotides: TGTGCCAGCAGCTTAGTCCAGAACACTGAAGCTTTCTTT. This encodes CASSLVQNTEAFF. The V gene is TRBV7-7, the J gene TRBJ1-1; D is ambiguous. The CDR3 contains 13 residues. V lost 1 base, J lost 1 base, and 4 bases lay in between. The germline V gene has CDR1 SSHAT and CDR2 FNYEAQ (reference sequence).